This T cell receptor (beta chain) was documented in a study of identifying expanded T cells in peripheral blood. The protocol was immunoSEQ multiplex PCR, while the TCRdb copy is restricted to in-frame clones and leaves out a portion. The sample carries 100,000 or so clones, approximately 90% recorded once. Material: blood. The source is a person between 18 and 75 years old in good health.

CDR3 nucleotides: TGTGCCAGCAGTTTATTTGTCTGGACTAGCGGGGAGAAATACAATGAGCAGTTCTTC. As protein: CASSLFVWTSGEKYNEQFF. The chain employs TRBV27 and TRBJ2-1, with TRBD2 identical over 12 bases. The germline V gene encodes CDR1 MNHEY and CDR2 SMNVEV (reference sequence). With 1 base clipped from V and 4 bases from J, the junction kept 11 bases outside the gene matches. The CDR3 contains 19 residues.